The source of this TCR beta chain is a study of OX40 agonist ivuxolimab in advanced cancers. In terms of the full investigation: Ivuxolimab was an agonistic, fully human IgG2 monoclonal antibody directed against OX40 (CD134), a costimulatory receptor. Intravenous ivuxolimab was administered to patients every 2 weeks at six dose levels: 0.01, 0.1, 0.3, 1.5, 3 and 10 mg/kg. Of the 50 or so patients in dose escalation, about 19 had hepatocellular carcinoma, some 15 had melanoma, 9 had renal cell carcinoma and 9 had head and neck cancer. A male proportion of 82.7% and a mean age of about 60 years, ranging from 23 to 79, were recorded for the dose-escalation cohort. Patients were allowed to have had prior anti-PD-1, anti-PD-L1 or anti-CTLA-4 therapy, and around 41% of the dose-escalation patients had previously received checkpoint inhibitors. Three dose-escalation patients achieved partial responses, one with hepatocellular carcinoma and two with cutaneous melanoma. The purpose of peripheral TCRbeta sequencing was to test whether ivuxolimab changed TCR sequence diversity and led to clonal T-cell expansion. The paper reports the monotherapy dose-escalation portion (N = 52 patients) of the phase I ivuxolimab trial.

The trial excluded patients who had a history of autoimmune disease or who were on systemic immunosuppression. Peripheral blood for TCR sequencing was drawn from every dose cohort at baseline, at cycle 4 day 1 and at cycle 7 day 1. Samples came from an open-label, multicenter, first-in-human phase I dose-escalation trial of ivuxolimab. Adults with locally advanced or metastatic head and neck squamous cell, hepatocellular, melanoma or renal cell carcinoma were enrolled in the trial. Before TCR sequencing, CD4+ and CD8+ T cells were separately sorted from peripheral blood. Overall study results and their limits: Clonal expansion of both CD4+ and CD8+ blood T cells was observed from baseline to week 6 at doses 0.1 to 3.0 mg/kg. After ivuxolimab, more expanded clones were found on average in CD8+ T cells than in CD4+ T cells. Low levels of normalized T-cell clonal expansion were also seen in some nonresponding patients. Which antigens the clonally expanded peripheral T cells were specific for was not determined. In partial responders in the 0.1-3.0 mg/kg groups, normalized peripheral clonal expansion was found to be among the lowest, especially among CD8+ T cells.

With respect to this clone: The antigen it recognizes is unknown. No much larger clonotype is one base removed from it; base qualities were not supplied.

Genomic DNA was isolated from the sorted cells so that the TCRbeta CDR3 region could be sequenced. The immunoSEQ Assay was used to sequence the TCRbeta CDR3 regions. Imported from immuneACCESS, the table was reduced by TCRdb to in-frame sequences with V and J called. These copies leave out some clones; in studies compared against another copy, an unresolved V gene accounts for under half, and the cause of the remainder is not known. The sample table records over 50,000 clones; roughly 84% of these occur just once. Of the sample, approximately 0.49% falls within the top ten clones. The receptor comes from an adult with an advanced solid tumor such as melanoma, head and neck, liver or kidney cancer. The specimen was CD4+ or CD8+ T cells sorted from blood, collected in a trial of the OX40 agonist ivuxolimab.

The nucleotides are TGCGCCAGCAGCTTTGACCCTCGAGGCGAGCAGTTCTTC. Protein translation: CASSFDPRGEQFF. The rearrangement combines TRBV5-1 with TRBJ2-1, with no confidently assigned D gene. Cut back by 2 bases and 10 bases, the V and J ends lie 13 bases apart. From a lookup of the germline V gene, CDR1 and CDR2 are SGHRS and YFSETQ. CDR3 length: 13 amino acids, cysteine to phenylalanine. Only the CDR3 region is kept as DNA, spanning 39 bases read in frame from base 1.